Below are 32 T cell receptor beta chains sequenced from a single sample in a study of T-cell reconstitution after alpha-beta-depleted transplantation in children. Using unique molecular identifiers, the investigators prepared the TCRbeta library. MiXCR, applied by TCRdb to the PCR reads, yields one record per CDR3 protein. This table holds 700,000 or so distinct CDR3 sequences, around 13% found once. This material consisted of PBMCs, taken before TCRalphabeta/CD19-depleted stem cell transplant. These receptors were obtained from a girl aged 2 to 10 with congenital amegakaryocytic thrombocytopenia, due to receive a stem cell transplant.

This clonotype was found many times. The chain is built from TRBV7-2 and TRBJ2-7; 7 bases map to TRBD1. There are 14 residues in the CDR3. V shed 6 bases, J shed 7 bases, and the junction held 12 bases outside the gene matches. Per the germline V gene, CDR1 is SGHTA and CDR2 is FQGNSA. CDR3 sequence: CASRFHGDREEQYF. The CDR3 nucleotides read TGTGCCAGCAGATTCCACGGCGACAGGGAAGAGCAGTACTTC.

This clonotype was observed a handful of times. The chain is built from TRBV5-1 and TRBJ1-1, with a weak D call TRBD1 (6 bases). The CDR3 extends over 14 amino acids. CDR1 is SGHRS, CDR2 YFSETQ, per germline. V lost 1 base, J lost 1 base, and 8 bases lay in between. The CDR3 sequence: CASSLKTGNTEAFF. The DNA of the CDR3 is TGCGCCAGCAGCTTGAAGACAGGGAACACTGAAGCTTTCTTT. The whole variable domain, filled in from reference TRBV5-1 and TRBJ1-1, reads KAGVTQTPRYLIKTRGQQVTLSCSPISGHRSVSWYQQTPGQGLQFLFEYFSETQRNKGNFPGRFSGRQFSNSRSEMNVSTLELGDSALYLCASSLKTGNTEAFFGQGTRLTVV.

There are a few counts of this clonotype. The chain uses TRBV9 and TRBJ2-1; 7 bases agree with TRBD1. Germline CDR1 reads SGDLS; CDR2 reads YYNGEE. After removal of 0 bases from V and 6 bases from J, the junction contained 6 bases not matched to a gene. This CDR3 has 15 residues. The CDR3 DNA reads TGTGCCAGCAGCGTAGCGGGACAGAACTTCAATGAGCAGTTCTTC. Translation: CASSVAGQNFNEQFF.

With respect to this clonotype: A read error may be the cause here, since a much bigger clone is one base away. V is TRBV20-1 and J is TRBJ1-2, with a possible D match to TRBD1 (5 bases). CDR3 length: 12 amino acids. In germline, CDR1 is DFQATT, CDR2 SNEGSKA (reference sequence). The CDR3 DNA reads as TGCAGTGCTAGATGGGGGAATTATGGCGACACCTTC. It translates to CSARWGNYGDTF.

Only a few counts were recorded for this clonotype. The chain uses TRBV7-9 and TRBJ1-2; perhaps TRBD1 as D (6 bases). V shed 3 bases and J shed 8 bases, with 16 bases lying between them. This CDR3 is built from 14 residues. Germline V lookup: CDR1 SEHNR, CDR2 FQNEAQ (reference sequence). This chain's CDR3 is CASSFGFTGFGYTF. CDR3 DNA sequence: TGTGCCAGCAGCTTCGGATTTACAGGGTTCGGCTACACCTTC.

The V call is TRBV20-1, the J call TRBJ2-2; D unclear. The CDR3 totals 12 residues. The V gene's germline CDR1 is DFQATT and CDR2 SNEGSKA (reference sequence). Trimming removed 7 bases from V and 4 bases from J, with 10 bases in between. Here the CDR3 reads CSVSLGTGELFF. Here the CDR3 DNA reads TGCAGTGTTTCTCTGGGCACCGGGGAGCTGTTTTTT.

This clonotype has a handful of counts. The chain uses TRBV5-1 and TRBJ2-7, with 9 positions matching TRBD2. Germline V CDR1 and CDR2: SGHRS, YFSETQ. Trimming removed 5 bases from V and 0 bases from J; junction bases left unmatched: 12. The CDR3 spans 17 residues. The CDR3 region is CASRIGYRGRASYEQYF. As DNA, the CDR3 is TGCGCCAGCAGGATCGGTTATCGCGGGAGGGCCTCCTACGAGCAGTACTTC.

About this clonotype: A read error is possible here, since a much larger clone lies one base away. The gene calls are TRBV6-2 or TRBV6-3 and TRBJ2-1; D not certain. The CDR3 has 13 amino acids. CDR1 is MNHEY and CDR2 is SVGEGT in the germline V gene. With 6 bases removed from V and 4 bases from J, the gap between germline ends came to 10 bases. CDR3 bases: TGTGCCAGCAGGATCACCCCTTACAATGAGCAGTTCTTC. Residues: CASRITPYNEQFF.

The CDR3 protein is CASSHTWVAGRETQYF. CDR3 bases: TGTGCCAGCAGCCATACCTGGGTGGCGGGTCGGGAGACCCAGTACTTC. The gene calls are TRBV12-3 or TRBV12-4 and TRBJ2-5; maybe TRBD2 (5 bases). This CDR3 comprises 16 residues. Deletions cut 6 bases from V and 5 bases from J, with 22 bases between.

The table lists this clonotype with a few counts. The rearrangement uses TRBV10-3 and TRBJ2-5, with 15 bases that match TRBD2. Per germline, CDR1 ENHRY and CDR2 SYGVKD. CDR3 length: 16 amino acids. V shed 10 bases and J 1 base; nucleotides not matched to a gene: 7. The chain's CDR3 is CATLGLAGGGQETQYF. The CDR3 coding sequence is TGTGCCACCTTGGGACTAGCGGGAGGTGGCCAAGAGACCCAGTACTTC.

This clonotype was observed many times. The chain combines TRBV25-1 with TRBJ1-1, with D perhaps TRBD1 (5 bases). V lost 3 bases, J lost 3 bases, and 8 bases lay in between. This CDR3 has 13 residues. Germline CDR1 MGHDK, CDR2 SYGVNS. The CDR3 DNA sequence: TGTGCCAGCAGTGATAAAGGGGACACTGAAGCTTTCTTT. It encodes CASSDKGDTEAFF. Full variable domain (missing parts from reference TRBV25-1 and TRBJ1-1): EADIYQTPRYLVIGTGKKITLECSQTMGHDKMYWYQQDPGMELHLIHYSYGVNSTEKGDLSSESTVSRIRTEHFPLTLESARPSHTSQYLCASSDKGDTEAFFGQGTRLTVV.

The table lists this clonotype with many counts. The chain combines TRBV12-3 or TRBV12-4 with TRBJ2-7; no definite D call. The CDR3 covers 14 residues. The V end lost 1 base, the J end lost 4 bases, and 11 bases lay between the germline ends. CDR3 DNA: TGTGCCAGCAGTTTAGGGGGAAGATTTTACGAGCAGTACTTC. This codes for CASSLGGRFYEQYF.

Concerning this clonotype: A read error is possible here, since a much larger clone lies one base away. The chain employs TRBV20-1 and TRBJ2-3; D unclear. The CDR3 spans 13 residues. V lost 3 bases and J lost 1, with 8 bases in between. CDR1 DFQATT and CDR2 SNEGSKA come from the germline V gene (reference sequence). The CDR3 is CSASEACTDTQYF. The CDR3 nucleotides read TGCAGTGCTAGCGAGGCATGCACAGATACGCAGTATTTT.

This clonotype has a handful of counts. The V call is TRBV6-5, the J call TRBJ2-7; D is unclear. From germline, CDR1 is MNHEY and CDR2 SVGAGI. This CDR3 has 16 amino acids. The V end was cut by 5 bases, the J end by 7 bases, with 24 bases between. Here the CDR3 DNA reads TGTGCCAGCAGTAACGACCGACACGACGAAAGAGAGGAGCAGTACTTC. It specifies CASSNDRHDEREEQYF.

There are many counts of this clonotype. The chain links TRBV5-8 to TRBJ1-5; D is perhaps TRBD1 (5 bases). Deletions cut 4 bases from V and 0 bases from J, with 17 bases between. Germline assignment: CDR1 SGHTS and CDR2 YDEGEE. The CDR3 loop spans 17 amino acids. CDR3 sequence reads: CASSLRAGTDSNQPQHF. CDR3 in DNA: TGTGCCAGCAGCCTCCGGGCAGGGACGGATAGCAATCAGCCCCAGCATTTT. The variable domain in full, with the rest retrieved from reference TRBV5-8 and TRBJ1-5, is EAGVTQSPTHLIKTRGQQATLRCSPISGHTSVYWYQQALGLGLQFLLWYDEGEERNRGNFPPRFSGRQFPNYSSELNVNALELEDSALYLCASSLRAGTDSNQPQHFGDGTRLSIL.

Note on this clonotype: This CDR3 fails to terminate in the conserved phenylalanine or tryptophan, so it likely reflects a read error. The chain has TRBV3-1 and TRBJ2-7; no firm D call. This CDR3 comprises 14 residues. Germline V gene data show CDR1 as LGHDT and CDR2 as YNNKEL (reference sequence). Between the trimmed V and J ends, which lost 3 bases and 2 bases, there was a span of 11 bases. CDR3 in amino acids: CASSHAVGTYEQYY. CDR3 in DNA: TGTGCCAGCAGCCATGCAGTTGGCACCTACGAGCAGTACTAC.

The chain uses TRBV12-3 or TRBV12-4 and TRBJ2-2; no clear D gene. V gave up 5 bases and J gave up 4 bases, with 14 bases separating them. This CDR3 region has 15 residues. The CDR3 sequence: CASSRGFYITGELFF. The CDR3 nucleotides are TGTGCCAGCAGTCGTGGATTCTATATCACCGGGGAGCTGTTTTTT.

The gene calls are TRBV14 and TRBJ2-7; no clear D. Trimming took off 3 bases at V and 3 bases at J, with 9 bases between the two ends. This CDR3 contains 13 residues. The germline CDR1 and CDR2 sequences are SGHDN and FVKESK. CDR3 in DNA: TGTGCCAGCAGCCAGGACGATTTCTACGAGCAGTACTTC. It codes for CASSQDDFYEQYF.

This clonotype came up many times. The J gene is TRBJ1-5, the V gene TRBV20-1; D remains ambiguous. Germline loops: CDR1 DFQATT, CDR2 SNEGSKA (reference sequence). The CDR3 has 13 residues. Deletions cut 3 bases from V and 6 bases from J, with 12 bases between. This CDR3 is CSASGGIGQPQHF. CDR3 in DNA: TGCAGTGCTAGTGGTGGGATCGGTCAGCCCCAGCATTTT.

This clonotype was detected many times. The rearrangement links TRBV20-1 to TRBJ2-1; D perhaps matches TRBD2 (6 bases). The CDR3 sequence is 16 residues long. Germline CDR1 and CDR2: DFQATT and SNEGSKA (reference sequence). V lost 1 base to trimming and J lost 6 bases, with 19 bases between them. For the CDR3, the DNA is TGCAGTGCTAGAGTCGACGGGCGGGATCAGGGCAATGAGCAGTTCTTC. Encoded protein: CSARVDGRDQGNEQFF.

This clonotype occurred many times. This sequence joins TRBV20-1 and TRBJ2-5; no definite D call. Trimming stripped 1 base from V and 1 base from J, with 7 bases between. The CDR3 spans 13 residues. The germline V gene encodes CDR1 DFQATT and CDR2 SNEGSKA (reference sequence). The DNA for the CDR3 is TGCAGTGCTAGAGGGTCGACCCAAGAGACCCAGTACTTC. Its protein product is CSARGSTQETQYF.

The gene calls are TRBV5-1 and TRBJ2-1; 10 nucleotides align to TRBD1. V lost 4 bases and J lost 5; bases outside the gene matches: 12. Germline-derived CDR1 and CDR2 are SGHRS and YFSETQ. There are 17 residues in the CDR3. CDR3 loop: CASSHGTGVPFNNEQFF. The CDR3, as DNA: TGCGCCAGCAGCCACGGGACAGGGGTCCCCTTTAACAATGAGCAGTTCTTC.

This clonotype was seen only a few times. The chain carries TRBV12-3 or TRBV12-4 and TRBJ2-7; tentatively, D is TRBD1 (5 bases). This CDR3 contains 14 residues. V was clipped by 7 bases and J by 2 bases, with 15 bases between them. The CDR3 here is CASNPQGPTYEQYF. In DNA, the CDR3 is TGTGCCAGCAATCCCCAGGGTCCCACCTACGAGCAGTACTTC.

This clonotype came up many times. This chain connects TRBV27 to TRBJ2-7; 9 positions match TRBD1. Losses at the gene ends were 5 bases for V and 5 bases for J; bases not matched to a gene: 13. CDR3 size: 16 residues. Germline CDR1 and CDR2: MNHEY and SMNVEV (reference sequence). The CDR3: CASSKWGGQGRHEQYF. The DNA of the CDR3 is TGTGCCAGCAGTAAATGGGGGGGACAGGGACGACACGAGCAGTACTTC.

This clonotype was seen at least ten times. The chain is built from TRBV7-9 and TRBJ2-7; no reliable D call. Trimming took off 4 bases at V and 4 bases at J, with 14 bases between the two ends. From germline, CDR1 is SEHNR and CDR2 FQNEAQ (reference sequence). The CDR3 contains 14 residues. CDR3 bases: TGTGCCAGCAGCTCCACGAGCTGGGCGTACGAGCAGTACTTC. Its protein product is CASSSTSWAYEQYF.

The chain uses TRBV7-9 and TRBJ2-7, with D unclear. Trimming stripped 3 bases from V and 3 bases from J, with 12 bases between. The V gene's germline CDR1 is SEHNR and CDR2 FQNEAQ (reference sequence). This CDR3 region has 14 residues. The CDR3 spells CASSFARMNYEQYF. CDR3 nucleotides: TGTGCCAGCAGCTTCGCCCGGATGAACTACGAGCAGTACTTC.

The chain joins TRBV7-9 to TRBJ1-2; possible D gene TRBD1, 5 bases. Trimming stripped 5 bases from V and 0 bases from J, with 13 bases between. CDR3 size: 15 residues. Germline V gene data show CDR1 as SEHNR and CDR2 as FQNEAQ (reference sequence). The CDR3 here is CASSPRGLANYGYTF. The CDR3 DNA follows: TGTGCCAGCAGCCCCCGGGGCCTAGCTAACTATGGCTACACCTTC.

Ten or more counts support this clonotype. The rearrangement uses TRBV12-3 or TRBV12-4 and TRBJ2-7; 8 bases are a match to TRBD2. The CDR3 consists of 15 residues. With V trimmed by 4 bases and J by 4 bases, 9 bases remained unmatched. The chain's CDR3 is CASSSVSGSFYEQYF. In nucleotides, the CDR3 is TGTGCCAGCAGTTCCGTGAGCGGGAGTTTTTACGAGCAGTACTTC.

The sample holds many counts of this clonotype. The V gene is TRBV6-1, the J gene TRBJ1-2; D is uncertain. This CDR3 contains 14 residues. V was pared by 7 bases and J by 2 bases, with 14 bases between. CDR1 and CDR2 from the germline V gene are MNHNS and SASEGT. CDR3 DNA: TGTGCCAGCACGGGAAGGAAGAACAACTATGGCTACACCTTC. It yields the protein CASTGRKNNYGYTF.

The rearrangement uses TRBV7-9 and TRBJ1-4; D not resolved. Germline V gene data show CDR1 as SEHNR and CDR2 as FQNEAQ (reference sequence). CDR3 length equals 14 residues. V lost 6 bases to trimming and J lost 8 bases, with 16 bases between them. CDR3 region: CASSLRAPTEKLFF. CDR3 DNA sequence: TGTGCCAGCAGTCTGAGGGCACCGACGGAAAAACTGTTTTTT.

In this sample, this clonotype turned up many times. The CDR3 nucleotides read TGTGCCAGCAGCCCGGAAGCGGGGCCCACAGATACGCAGTATTTT. Translating it yields CASSPEAGPTDTQYF. The V call is TRBV7-2, the J call TRBJ2-3; 7 bases map to TRBD2. The ends lost 5 bases at V and 2 bases at J; junction bases unmatched: 7. Germline CDR1 reads SGHTA; CDR2 reads FQGNSA. This CDR3 contains 15 residues. The entire variable domain, with the rest obtained from reference TRBV7-2 and TRBJ2-3, is as follows: GAGVSQSPSNKVTEKGKDVELRCDPISGHTALYWYRQSLGQGLEFLIYFQGNSAPDKSGLPSDRFSAERTGGSVSTLTIQRTQQEDSAVYLCASSPEAGPTDTQYFGPGTRLTVL.

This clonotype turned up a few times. The CDR3 loop is CASSFPASGSGELFF. Written as DNA, the CDR3 is TGTGCCAGCAGTTTCCCCGCTTCGGGAAGTGGGGAGCTGTTTTTT. The genes are TRBV12-3 or TRBV12-4 and TRBJ2-2, with a possible D match to TRBD2 (5 bases). The CDR3 covers 15 residues. Trimming cost V 3 bases and J 8 bases, with 16 bases left between them.